A single sample is the source of the 27 T cell receptor beta chains below, sequenced in a study of cytomegalovirus exposure and HLA in healthy donors. PCR amplification relied on 60 Vbeta primers (plus 13 Jbeta primers). Assay used: immunoSEQ multiplex PCR; TCRdb lists only in-frame clones, some missing. The repertoire holds more than 95,000 clones, with approximately 16% as singletons. Sequenced sample: PBMCs. The receptors originated from a female donor in good health and CMV-seronegative.

This clone occurred a few times. The rearrangement uses TRBV5-1 and TRBJ1-1, with 7 bases fitting TRBD1. This CDR3 has 14 amino acids. V lost 5 bases, J lost 0 bases, and 4 bases stayed unmatched. Germline CDR1 SGHRS, CDR2 YFSETQ. The DNA for the CDR3 is TGCGCCAGCAGAACAGGGGACCTGAACACTGAAGCTTTCTTT. Translating gives CASRTGDLNTEAFF.

In this sample, this clone turned up a few times. The gene calls are TRBV4-2 and TRBJ2-7, with 12 bases identical to TRBD2. With 4 bases clipped from V and 4 bases from J, the junction kept 5 bases outside the gene matches. The CDR3 extends over 15 amino acids. Germline V gene data show CDR1 as LGHNA and CDR2 as YNFKEQ. The CDR3, as DNA: TGTGCCAGCAGCCCGACTAGCGGGAGCCGATACGAGCAGTACTTC. Amino acid sequence: CASSPTSGSRYEQYF.

The sample holds a few counts of this clone. The chain is built from TRBV2 and TRBJ1-1; 8 bases match TRBD1. From germline, CDR1 is SNHLY and CDR2 FYNNEI. The V and J ends lost 8 bases and 7 bases, in that order; junction bases with no gene match: 3. This CDR3 region has 11 residues. CDR3 bases: TGTGCCAGCGCAGGGGGCCTTGAAGCTTTCTTT. Translated, it gives CASAGGLEAFF.

The V and J genes are TRBV29-1 and TRBJ2-7; 7 nucleotides align to TRBD2. CDR3 size: 12 residues. The germline V gene encodes CDR1 SQVTM and CDR2 ANQGSEA. V lost 3 bases and J lost 3; bases outside the gene matches: 2. CDR3 residues: CSVDGGGYEQYF. The CDR3 nucleotides read TGCAGCGTTGATGGGGGGGGCTACGAGCAGTACTTC.

This clone has a handful of counts. The chain carries TRBV4-2 and TRBJ1-1; D call uncertain. The CDR3 extends over 16 amino acids. Trimming pared 0 bases from V and 4 bases from J, leaving 15 bases between. The germline V gene encodes CDR1 LGHNA and CDR2 YNFKEQ. The CDR3 region is CASSQDIAGWGTEAFF. CDR3 DNA sequence: TGTGCCAGCAGCCAAGATATAGCGGGATGGGGCACTGAAGCTTTCTTT.

J is TRBJ2-3 and V is TRBV25-1; the match to TRBD2 covers 8 bases. The germline gives CDR1 MGHDK, CDR2 SYGVNS. The length of the CDR3 is 16 residues. V dropped 1 base and J dropped 1; count of bases not matched to a gene: 4. This chain's CDR3 is CASSESLRGGTDTQYF. CDR3 nucleotides: TGTGCCAGCAGTGAATCGCTGCGGGGGGGCACAGATACGCAGTATTTT.

The V call is TRBV7-2, the J call TRBJ2-1; 8 bases are a match to TRBD1. CDR1 is SGHTA and CDR2 is FQGNSA in the germline V gene. CDR3 length equals 16 residues. V lost 6 bases, J lost 2 bases, and 9 bases stayed unmatched. The CDR3 sequence: CASRSTTGVAYNEQFF. CDR3 bases: TGTGCCAGCAGGTCCACGACAGGGGTAGCCTACAATGAGCAGTTCTTC.

The V and J genes are TRBV6-6 and TRBJ2-3, with a weak D call TRBD1 (5 bases). V was trimmed by 1 base and J by 3 bases, leaving 11 bases between them. Germline V lookup: CDR1 MNHNY, CDR2 SVGAGI (reference sequence). This CDR3 is 15 amino acids long. The DNA of the CDR3 is TGTGCCAGCAGTTACTTGGGGCCCGGGACAGATACGCAGTATTTT. It codes for CASSYLGPGTDTQYF.

The CDR3 region is CAWTIGTGNTEAFF. In DNA, the CDR3 is TGTGCCTGGACCATCGGGACAGGGAACACTGAAGCTTTCTTT. The chain is built from TRBV30 and TRBJ1-1; 8 bases line up with TRBD1. V was clipped by 4 bases and J by 1 base; unmatched bases: 5. The CDR3 has 14 residues. Germline V gene sequence: CDR1 GTSNPN, CDR2 SVGIG (reference sequence).

The table lists this clone with a few counts. The chain has TRBV7-8 and TRBJ1-2, with TRBD1 matching over 7 bases. The CDR3 is 14 residues long. The germline V gene encodes CDR1 SGHVS and CDR2 FQNEAQ. J gave up 2 bases and V 5 bases, and 5 bases lay outside the gene matches. The CDR3 loop is CASSTKQGNYGYTF. DNA for the CDR3: TGTGCCAGCAGCACTAAACAGGGGAACTATGGCTACACCTTC. Full variable domain (rest looked up from reference TRBV7-8 and TRBJ1-2): GAGVSQSPRYKVAKRGQDVALRCDPISGHVSLFWYQQALGQGPEFLTYFQNEAQLDKSGLPSDRFFAERPEGSVSTLKIQRTQQEDSAVYLCASSTKQGNYGYTFGSGTRLTVV.

This clone was observed a few times. The chain recombines TRBV11-2 with TRBJ2-7; maybe TRBD1 (5 bases). The length of the CDR3 is 14 residues. Germline V gene lookup returns CDR1 SGHAT and CDR2 FQNNGV. V gave up 1 base and J gave up 0 bases, with 7 bases separating them. The CDR3 DNA reads as TGTGCCAGCAGCTTAGGGACAACCTCCTACGAGCAGTACTTC. This gives the protein CASSLGTTSYEQYF.

J is TRBJ2-3 and V is TRBV7-9; 7 nucleotides align to TRBD2. V was pared by 1 base and J by 4 bases, with 11 bases of the junction left unmatched. Germline CDR1 and CDR2: SEHNR and FQNEAQ (reference sequence). The CDR3 has 17 amino acids. The CDR3 loop reads CASSLVVPFAGADTQYF. The CDR3 coding sequence is TGTGCCAGCAGCTTAGTAGTCCCATTCGCGGGGGCAGATACGCAGTATTTT. The variable domain in full, with the rest retrieved from reference TRBV7-9 and TRBJ2-3, is DTGVSQNPRHKITKRGQNVTFRCDPISEHNRLYWYRQTLGQGPEFLTYFQNEAQLEKSRLLSDRFSAERPKGSFSTLEIQRTEQGDSAMYLCASSLVVPFAGADTQYFGPGTRLTVL.

This clone was observed a handful of times. The rearrangement links TRBV9 to TRBJ1-1, with D tentatively TRBD1 (5 bases). The V and J ends lost 0 bases and 6 bases respectively, with 12 bases between them. CDR1 is SGDLS and CDR2 is YYNGEE in the germline V gene. The CDR3 is 14 residues long. Written as DNA, the CDR3 is TGTGCCAGCAGCGTAGAAGGAACAGGCCCTGAAGCTTTCTTT. Protein product: CASSVEGTGPEAFF.

The chain recombines TRBV27 with TRBJ2-5; D may be TRBD1 (7 bases). Trimming removed 6 bases from V and 5 bases from J, with 13 bases in between. The germline CDR1 and CDR2 sequences are MNHEY and SMNVEV (reference sequence). The CDR3 has 13 amino acids. This CDR3 reads CASRRTGGETQYF. CDR3 nucleotides: TGTGCCAGCAGACGGACAGGAGGGGAGACCCAGTACTTC.

A few counts support this clone. V usage is TRBV4-1 and J usage is TRBJ2-7; D unresolved. Germline values: CDR1 MGHRA, CDR2 YSYEKL. Trimming pared 0 bases from V and 3 bases from J, leaving 12 bases between. This CDR3 is built from 15 residues. The CDR3 bases are TGCGCCAGCAGCCAAGATCCCACAAATCGCTACGAGCAGTACTTC. Its protein is CASSQDPTNRYEQYF.

A few counts support this clone. The chain couples TRBV29-1 to TRBJ2-3, with D hard to call. Germline-derived CDR1 and CDR2 are SQVTM and ANQGSEA. The CDR3 is 11 amino acids. The V gene lost 7 bases and the J gene lost 3 bases, with 8 bases spanning the gap. The CDR3 DNA reads as TGCAGCGCGAGAGCTACAGATACGCAGTATTTT. Protein sequence: CSARATDTQYF.

The chain uses TRBV5-1 and TRBJ2-3; D gene uncertain. The CDR3 is made up of 16 amino acids. V gave up 0 bases and J gave up 2 bases, with 13 bases separating them. CDR1 and CDR2 from the germline V gene are SGHRS and YFSETQ. The CDR3 DNA is TGCGCCAGCAGCTTGGTGCGGCAGCTCTTCACAGATACGCAGTATTTT. As protein: CASSLVRQLFTDTQYF. The full variable domain, in which reference TRBV5-1 and TRBJ2-3 provide the parts outside the CDR3, is KAGVTQTPRYLIKTRGQQVTLSCSPISGHRSVSWYQQTPGQGLQFLFEYFSETQRNKGNFPGRFSGRQFSNSRSEMNVSTLELGDSALYLCASSLVRQLFTDTQYFGPGTRLTVL.

The table lists this clone with a few counts. The V and J genes are TRBV2 and TRBJ2-3; 12 bases line up with TRBD2. The CDR3 runs to 18 residues. V lost 0 bases, J lost 2 bases, and 6 bases stayed unmatched. Germline V CDR1 and CDR2: SNHLY, FYNNEI. The CDR3 is CASSEAIGLAGFTDTQYF. The CDR3 DNA reads TGTGCCAGCAGTGAAGCAATAGGACTAGCGGGGTTCACAGATACGCAGTATTTT.

This chain connects TRBV2 to TRBJ1-5; 9 nucleotides align to TRBD1. This CDR3 spans 15 amino acids. The germline V gene encodes CDR1 SNHLY and CDR2 FYNNEI. V lost 6 bases and J lost 5; bases outside the gene matches: 8. This chain's CDR3 is CASRDGTGWDQPQHF. For the CDR3, the DNA is TGTGCCAGCAGGGACGGGACAGGGTGGGATCAGCCCCAGCATTTT.

This rearrangement joins TRBV7-9 to TRBJ2-7, with TRBD2 identical over 12 bases. CDR1 and CDR2 from the germline V gene are SEHNR and FQNEAQ (reference sequence). J gave up 3 bases and V 2 bases, and 5 bases lay outside the gene matches. The CDR3 has 16 amino acids. The CDR3 region is CASSLSSGGAYYEQYF. The CDR3 nucleotides read TGTGCCAGCAGCTTATCTAGCGGGGGGGCCTACTACGAGCAGTACTTC.

This sequence joins TRBV4-1 and TRBJ2-6, with no clear D. V shed 5 bases and J shed 0 bases, with 17 bases lying between them. Germline V gene sequence: CDR1 MGHRA, CDR2 YSYEKL. This CDR3 is built from 18 residues. The CDR3 DNA sequence: TGCGCCAGCAGCAAAGGGTACGCTCCGAGCTCTGGGGCCAACGTCCTGACTTTC. Its translation is CASSKGYAPSSGANVLTF.

The chain employs TRBV6-4 and TRBJ1-1; no definite D call. V was cut by 6 bases and J by 6 bases, with 23 bases left in between. From germline, CDR1 is MRHNA and CDR2 SNTAGT. There are 16 residues in the CDR3. Here the CDR3 reads CASSYDKTVNIAEAFF. CDR3 coding DNA: TGTGCCAGCAGCTACGACAAAACCGTAAATATCGCTGAAGCTTTCTTT.

In this sample, this clone turned up a few times. The chain recombines TRBV4-1 with TRBJ1-5, with TRBD1 identical over 8 bases. Germline values: CDR1 MGHRA, CDR2 YSYEKL. The CDR3 is 16 residues long. V shed 1 base, J shed 0 bases, and the junction held 2 bases outside the gene matches. The CDR3 here is CASSQGTGYSNQPQHF. As DNA, the CDR3 is TGCGCCAGCAGCCAAGGGACAGGGTATAGCAATCAGCCCCAGCATTTT.

The chain joins TRBV29-1 to TRBJ2-7, with 8 bases matching TRBD2. The CDR3 spans 13 residues. V trimming: 4 bases; J trimming: 4 bases; junction bases outside the gene matches: 6. Germline lookup yields CDR1 SQVTM and CDR2 ANQGSEA. The chain's CDR3 is CSVGLREEYEQYF. The CDR3, as DNA: TGCAGCGTTGGGTTGCGGGAGGAATACGAGCAGTACTTC.

A remark on this clone: This sample also contains other DNA sequences that code for the same CDR3. This sequence joins TRBV25-1 and TRBJ1-4; no clear D gene. V was shortened by 3 bases and J by 5 bases, with 13 bases between the two germline ends. The CDR3 contains 15 residues. Germline-derived CDR1 and CDR2 are MGHDK and SYGVNS. CDR3: CASSDVGSSNEKLFF. The CDR3 bases are TGTGCCAGCAGTGACGTCGGTTCTTCGAATGAAAAACTGTTTTTT.

This sequence joins TRBV4-3 and TRBJ1-5; 12 bases agree with TRBD1. CDR1 and CDR2 (germline): LGHNA, YSLEER. V lost 5 bases to trimming and J lost 7 bases; unmatched junction nucleotides: 6. The CDR3 length is 15 residues. Here the CDR3 DNA reads TGCGCCAGCAGCGAAGGGACAGGGGGCGGGCAGCCCCAGCATTTT. This encodes CASSEGTGGGQPQHF.

This clone has a handful of counts. This sequence joins TRBV28 and TRBJ2-2, with 9 nucleotides matching TRBD2. CDR1 is MDHEN and CDR2 is SYDVKM in the germline V gene. This CDR3 contains 16 residues. V lost 1 base to trimming and J lost 7 bases; unmatched junction nucleotides: 7. The CDR3 reads CASSLLAGVKFGELFF. DNA of the CDR3: TGTGCCAGCAGTTTATTAGCGGGAGTTAAATTCGGGGAGCTGTTTTTT.